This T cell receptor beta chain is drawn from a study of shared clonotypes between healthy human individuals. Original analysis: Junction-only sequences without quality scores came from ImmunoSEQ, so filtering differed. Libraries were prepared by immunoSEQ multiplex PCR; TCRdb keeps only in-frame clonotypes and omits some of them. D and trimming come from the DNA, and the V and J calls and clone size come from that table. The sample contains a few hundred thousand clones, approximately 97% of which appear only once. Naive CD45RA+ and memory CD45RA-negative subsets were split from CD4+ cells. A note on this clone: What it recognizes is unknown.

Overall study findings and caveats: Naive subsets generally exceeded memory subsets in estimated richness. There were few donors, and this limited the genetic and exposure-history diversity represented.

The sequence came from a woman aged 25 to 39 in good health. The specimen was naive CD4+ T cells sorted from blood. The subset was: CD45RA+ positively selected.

Here the CDR3 DNA reads TGTGCCAGCAGTTACCGTAGGACGGGGGACACTGAAGCTTTCTTT. This encodes CASSYRRTGDTEAFF. This chain connects TRBV6-5 to TRBJ1-1, with D possibly being TRBD1 (5 bases). Trimming stripped 2 bases from V and 3 bases from J, with 13 bases between. This CDR3 region has 15 residues. Germline-derived CDR1 and CDR2 are MNHEY and SVGAGI.